This T cell receptor beta chain was sequenced for a study of CD8 T cells in Susac syndrome. Negative isolation was used for CD8+ and CD4+ T cells, and FACS enrichment was applied to TEMRA cells. Study-wide points: The study acknowledged a relatively small number of individuals in its TCR sequencing and HLA analysis.

CDR1 and CDR2 from the germline V gene are MDHEN and SYDVKM. V lost 4 bases and J 4 bases, leaving 16 bases between the germline ends. This CDR3 has 15 residues. With random hexamers, roughly 0.45 to 1 ug RNA was reverse transcribed. With immunoSEQ multiplex PCR, TCR beta CDR3 was amplified across 54 Vbeta and 13 Jbeta. TCRdb analysed the immunoSEQ multiplex PCR reads with MiXCR anew, one entry per CDR3 protein. The sample contains under 200,000 distinct CDR3 sequences, roughly 96% of which appear only once. For this clonotype: As yet, its antigen is unknown.

This receptor was taken from a human donor in good health. This chain joins TRBV28 and TRBJ1-2; no definite D call. Sequenced material: CD4+ T cells from PBMCs. The CDR3 protein is CASSSDTRLGYGYTF. CDR3 nucleotide sequence: TGTGCCAGCAGTTCGGATACAAGGTTGGGCTATGGCTACACCTTC.